The rows below give T cell receptor beta chains drawn from one sample of a study of blood T cell repertoires in COVID-19. Sequencing used immunoSEQ multiplex PCR; TCRdb keeps in-frame clones, though not all of them. The sample lists some 380,000 clones, roughly 88% occurring once. Sequenced input: PBMCs or T cells enriched from blood (not recorded which). These receptors all stem from a woman aged 40 to 55 with acute COVID-19. The CDR3 runs from the conserved cysteine through the conserved F or W. The order of the fields is D gene, J gene, clone size, V gene, CDR3 DNA, CDR3 protein. D genes are given only for firm matches. Clone size is not always given. Where it is, it says once, few, many or a class for expanded clones.

D gene: .
J gene: TRBJ1-2
clone size: few
V gene: TRBV10-3
CDR3 DNA: TGTGCCATCAGGGCGGACAGAGCTAACTATGGCTACACCTTC
CDR3 protein: CAIRADRANYGYTF

D gene: TRBD1
J gene: TRBJ2-3
clone size: .
V gene: TRBV18
CDR3 DNA: TGTGCCAGCTCGCCGGGACAGACCACAGATACGCAGTATTTT
CDR3 protein: CASSPGQTTDTQYF

D gene: .
J gene: TRBJ2-5
clone size: .
V gene: TRBV4-1
CDR3 DNA: TGCGCCAGCAGCCCCGGGGGGCTTCAAGAGACCCAGTACTTC
CDR3 protein: CASSPGGLQETQYF

D gene: .
J gene: TRBJ1-2
clone size: .
V gene: TRBV9
CDR3 DNA: TGTGCCAGCAGCCCGGCAGGGTTATTTGGCGGCTACACCTTC
CDR3 protein: CASSPAGLFGGYTF

D gene: TRBD1
J gene: TRBJ1-2
clone size: .
V gene: TRBV6-1
CDR3 DNA: TGTGCCAGCAGTGAAGTTGGCGGCACAGGGGCTTACTATGGCTACACCTTC
CDR3 protein: CASSEVGGTGAYYGYTF

D gene: .
J gene: TRBJ2-1
clone size: .
V gene: TRBV28
CDR3 DNA: TGTGCCAGCAGTTCTAATTATGAGCAGTTCTTC
CDR3 protein: CASSSNYEQFF

D gene: .
J gene: TRBJ2-1
clone size: .
V gene: TRBV5-4
CDR3 DNA: TGTGCCAGCAGCTTGCGACTAGTGGACGGGGAGCAGTTCTTC
CDR3 protein: CASSLRLVDGEQFF

D gene: TRBD1
J gene: TRBJ2-1
clone size: .
V gene: TRBV11-2
CDR3 DNA: TGTGCCAGCAGCTTAGGGACAGGGGCTGAGCAGTTCTTC
CDR3 protein: CASSLGTGAEQFF

D gene: .
J gene: TRBJ1-2
clone size: .
V gene: TRBV19
CDR3 DNA: TGTGCTAGTAGTTCAGACGGGATGATCTATGGCTACACCTTC
CDR3 protein: CASSSDGMIYGYTF

D gene: .
J gene: TRBJ1-3
clone size: once
V gene: TRBV5-1
CDR3 DNA: TGCGCCAGCAGCTCGGGGGTTTCCTCTGGAAACACCATATATTTT
CDR3 protein: CASSSGVSSGNTIYF